These 11 T cell receptor beta chains share one sample of origin, sequenced in a study of naive and memory T cell subsets. Whole-blood samples were less than 3 ml of peripheral blood from healthy adult volunteers. Reverse transcription of blood and skin TCR RNA was primed at alpha and beta constant regions. Each CDR3 protein is one row after TCRdb ran MiXCR on the 5' RACE reads. The sample yields tens of thousands of distinct CDR3 sequences, about 4.4% seen once. The receptor source for this set is a male donor in good health.

This clonotype was detected ten times or more. The rearrangement uses TRBV11-2 and TRBJ2-2; tentative D call: TRBD1 (6 bases). The V and J ends lost 7 bases and 3 bases respectively, with 18 bases between them. The germline CDR1 and CDR2 sequences are SGHAT and FQNNGV. The CDR3 loop spans 16 amino acids. In nucleotides, the CDR3 is TGTGCCAGCAACCCGAGGGGGAAGGCGTACACCGGGGAGCTGTTTTTT. Translated: CASNPRGKAYTGELFF.

This clonotype was observed many times. This chain connects TRBV28 to TRBJ1-1; the D gene is possibly TRBD1 (5 bases). Trimming left V 6 bases short and J 1 base short, with 9 bases between. CDR1 MDHEN and CDR2 SYDVKM come from the germline V gene. The CDR3 consists of 13 residues. The CDR3 coding sequence is TGTGCCAGCAGCCCAGGGAGGAACACTGAAGCTTTCTTT. Residues: CASSPGRNTEAFF. The complete variable domain, with remaining parts taken from reference TRBV28 and TRBJ1-1, reads DVKVTQSSRYLVKRTGEKVFLECVQDMDHENMFWYRQDPGLGLRLIYFSYDVKMKEKGDIPEGYSVSREKKERFSLILESASTNQTSMYLCASSPGRNTEAFFGQGTRLTVV.

This clonotype has at least ten counts. The V call is TRBV3-1, the J call TRBJ2-7, with D uncertain. Germline V gene data show CDR1 as LGHDT and CDR2 as YNNKEL (reference sequence). Trimming took off 4 bases at V and 13 bases at J, with 14 bases between the two ends. The CDR3 is 11 residues long. DNA for the CDR3: TGTGCCAGCAGCCGTAGAGAAGAACTCTACTTC. As protein: CASSRREELYF.

This chain uses TRBV7-8 with TRBJ1-6; 9 positions agree with TRBD1. This CDR3 has 16 residues. With 2 bases clipped from V and 9 bases from J, the junction kept 8 bases outside the gene matches. Germline CDR1 SGHVS, CDR2 FQNEAQ. CDR3 residues: CASSLIPGQGGSPLHF. The CDR3 DNA follows: TGTGCCAGCAGCTTAATCCCGGGACAGGGCGGTTCACCCCTCCACTTT. Full variable domain (missing parts from reference TRBV7-8 and TRBJ1-6): GAGVSQSPRYKVAKRGQDVALRCDPISGHVSLFWYQQALGQGPEFLTYFQNEAQLDKSGLPSDRFFAERPEGSVSTLKIQRTQQEDSAVYLCASSLIPGQGGSPLHFGNGTRLTVT.

In this sample, this clonotype turned up a few times. The chain uses TRBV4-1 and TRBJ2-2, with TRBD2 matching 10 bases. The V gene end was trimmed by 1 base and the J gene end by 4 bases; junction bases not matched to a gene: 15. CDR1 is MGHRA and CDR2 is YSYEKL in the germline V gene. The CDR3 consists of 20 residues. The CDR3 is CASSQGLGLAVRGGTGELFF. The CDR3 DNA reads as TGCGCCAGCAGCCAAGGCTTAGGACTAGCGGTCAGGGGAGGCACCGGGGAGCTGTTTTTT.

In this sample, this clonotype turned up many times. The V and J genes are TRBV2 and TRBJ2-7; D tentatively reads TRBD1 or TRBD2 (5 bases each). The ends were cut back, 4 bases at V and 2 bases at J, with 15 bases in the middle. The CDR3 runs 15 residues. Germline assignment: CDR1 SNHLY and CDR2 FYNNEI. Here the CDR3 DNA reads TGTGCCAGCAGTGGCCTGGGGGAGTTCCCCTACGAGCAGTACTTC. Amino acid sequence: CASSGLGEFPYEQYF.

Many counts were recorded for this clonotype. The V call is TRBV30, the J call TRBJ2-6; unclear D gene. This CDR3 is 13 amino acids long. Trimming cost V 2 bases and J 14 bases, with 16 bases left between them. CDR1 and CDR2 from the germline V gene are GTSNPN and SVGIG (reference sequence). CDR3 DNA sequence: TGTGCCTGGAGTCCTTTTGGGCCGCCACTCCTGACTTTC. Amino acids: CAWSPFGPPLLTF.

This clonotype was seen at least ten times. The chain couples TRBV29-1 to TRBJ2-1; D could derive from TRBD1 or TRBD2 (5 bases each). CDR3 length: 14 residues. V dropped 6 bases and J dropped 0 bases, with 12 bases sitting between them. Germline CDR1 SQVTM, CDR2 ANQGSEA. The CDR3, as DNA: TGCAGCGTGAGGGACCCCCTCTCCTACAATGAGCAGTTCTTC. Protein product: CSVRDPLSYNEQFF.

This clonotype was observed many times. The genes are TRBV11-2 and TRBJ2-1; no definite D call. The CDR3 sequence is 12 residues long. V gave up 6 bases and J gave up 8 bases, with 11 bases separating them. The germline gives CDR1 SGHAT, CDR2 FQNNGV. DNA of the CDR3: TGTGCCAGCAGACCCCCGCCCGATGAGCAGTTCTTC. Protein sequence: CASRPPPDEQFF.

At least ten counts were recorded for this clonotype. The chain joins TRBV20-1 to TRBJ2-2; D perhaps matches TRBD1 (5 bases). V lost 6 bases to trimming and J lost 6 bases, with 17 bases between them. Germline V gene data show CDR1 as DFQATT and CDR2 as SNEGSKA (reference sequence). The CDR3 contains 14 residues. The CDR3 DNA follows: TGCAGTGCAGGGGAACCAGTAAGGGCCGGGGAGCTGTTTTTT. It codes for CSAGEPVRAGELFF.

This clonotype was seen many times. The chain uses TRBV10-3 and TRBJ2-4; possibly TRBD1 or TRBD2 for D (5 bases each). V shed 5 bases and J shed 1 base, with 9 bases lying between them. The germline V gene has CDR1 ENHRY and CDR2 SYGVKD. This CDR3 has 14 amino acids. The chain's CDR3 is CAISNEGAKNIQYF. The CDR3 DNA reads as TGTGCCATCAGTAATGAGGGGGCCAAAAACATTCAGTACTTC.